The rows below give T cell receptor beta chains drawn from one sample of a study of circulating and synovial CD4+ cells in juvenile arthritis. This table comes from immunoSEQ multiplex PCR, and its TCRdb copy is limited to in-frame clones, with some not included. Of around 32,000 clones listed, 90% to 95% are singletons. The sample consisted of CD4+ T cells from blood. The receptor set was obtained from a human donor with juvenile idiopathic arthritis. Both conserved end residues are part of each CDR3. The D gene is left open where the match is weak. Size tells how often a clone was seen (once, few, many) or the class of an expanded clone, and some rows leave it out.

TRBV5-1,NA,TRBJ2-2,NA,TGCGCCAGCAGCTCTGGGACATCCTCTAACACCGGGGAGCTGTTTTTT,CASSSGTSSNTGELFF
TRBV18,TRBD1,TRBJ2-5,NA,TGTGCCAGCTCACTAACAGGGGGACAAGAGACCCAGTACTTC,CASSLTGGQETQYF
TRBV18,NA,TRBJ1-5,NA,TGTGCCAGCTCACGAGGTAATAGCAATCAGCCCCAGCATTTT,CASSRGNSNQPQHF
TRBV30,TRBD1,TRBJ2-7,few,TGTGCCTGGACAAGGGGGCCCTACGAGCAGTACTTC,CAWTRGPYEQYF
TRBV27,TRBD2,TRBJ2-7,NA,TGTGCCAGCAGTTTTAGGACTAGGGGCTACGAGCAGTACTTC,CASSFRTRGYEQYF
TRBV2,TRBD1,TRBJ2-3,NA,TGTGCCAGCAGTCGGAAGCCTGCCGGGACAGGATTAAACGATACGCAGTATTTT,CASSRKPAGTGLNDTQYF
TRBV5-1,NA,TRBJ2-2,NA,TGCGCCAGCAGTTCTCAGGGGTGGACCGGGGAGCTGTTTTTT,CASSSQGWTGELFF
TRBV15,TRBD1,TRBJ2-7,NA,TGTGCCACCAGCAGGCCACCGGGACAGGGGAGCGAGCAGTACTTC,CATSRPPGQGSEQYF
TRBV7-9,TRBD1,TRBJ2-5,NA,TGTGCCAGCAGCCTAGACAGGGGGATTAGAGAGACCCAGTACTTC,CASSLDRGIRETQYF
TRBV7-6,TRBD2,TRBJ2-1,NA,TGTGCCAGCAGGCCCCAGGCGACTAGCGGATACAATGAGCAGTTCTTC,CASRPQATSGYNEQFF
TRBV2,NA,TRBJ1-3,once,TGTGCCAGCAGGGACACTGGAAACACCATATATTTT,CASRDTGNTIYF
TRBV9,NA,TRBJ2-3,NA,TGTGCCAGCAGCGCACACACAGATACGCAGTATTTT,CASSAHTDTQYF
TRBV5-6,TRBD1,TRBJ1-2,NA,TGTGCCAGCAGCTCACCGACAGGGAAGGATAACTATGGCTACACCTTC,CASSSPTGKDNYGYTF
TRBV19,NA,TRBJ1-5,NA,TGTGCCAGTAGTGTCACAGGGAACGGAGTTCAGCCCCAGCATTTT,CASSVTGNGVQPQHF
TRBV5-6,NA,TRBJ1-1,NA,TGTGCCAGCAGCTTGCGGAACACTGAAGCTTTCTTT,CASSLRNTEAFF
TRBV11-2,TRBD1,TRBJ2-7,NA,TGTGCCAGCAGCTTAATGGGGACAGGGTCCTACGAGCAGTACTTC,CASSLMGTGSYEQYF
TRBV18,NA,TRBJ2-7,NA,TGTGCCAGCGGGGTGACTACGACCTACGAGCAGTACTTC,CASGVTTTYEQYF
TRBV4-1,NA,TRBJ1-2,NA,TGCGCCAGCAGCCAAGAAGGGGGGGCAATGAACTATGGCTACACCTTC,CASSQEGGAMNYGYTF